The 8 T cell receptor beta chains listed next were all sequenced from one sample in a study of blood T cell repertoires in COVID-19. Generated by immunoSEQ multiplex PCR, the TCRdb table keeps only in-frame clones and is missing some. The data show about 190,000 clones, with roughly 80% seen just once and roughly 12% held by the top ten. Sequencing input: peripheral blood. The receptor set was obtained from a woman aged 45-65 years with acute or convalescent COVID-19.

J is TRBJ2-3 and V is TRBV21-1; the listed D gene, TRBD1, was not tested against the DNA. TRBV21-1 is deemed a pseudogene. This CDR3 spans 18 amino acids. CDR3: CASSKAIIRGFSTDTQYF. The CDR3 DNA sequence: TGTGCCAGCAGCAAAGCCATTATCAGGGGCTTTAGCACAGATACGCAGTATTTT.

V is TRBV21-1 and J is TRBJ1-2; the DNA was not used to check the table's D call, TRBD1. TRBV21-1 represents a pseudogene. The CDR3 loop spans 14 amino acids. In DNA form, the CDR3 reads TGTGCCAGCAGCATCCCCAGGGGCAACTATGGCTACACCTTC. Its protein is CASSIPRGNYGYTF.

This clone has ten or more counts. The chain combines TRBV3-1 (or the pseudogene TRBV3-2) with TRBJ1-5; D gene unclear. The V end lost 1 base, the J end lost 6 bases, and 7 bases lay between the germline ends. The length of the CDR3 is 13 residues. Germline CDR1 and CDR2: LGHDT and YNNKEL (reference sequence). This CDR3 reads CASSQVGLQPQHF. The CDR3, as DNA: TGTGCCAGCAGCCAAGTCGGTCTTCAGCCCCAGCATTTT.

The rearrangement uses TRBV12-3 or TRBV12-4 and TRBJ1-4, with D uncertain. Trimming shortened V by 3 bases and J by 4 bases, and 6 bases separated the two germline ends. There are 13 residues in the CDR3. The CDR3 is CASSFGVNEKLFF. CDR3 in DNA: TGTGCCAGCAGTTTCGGGGTTAATGAAAAACTGTTTTTT.

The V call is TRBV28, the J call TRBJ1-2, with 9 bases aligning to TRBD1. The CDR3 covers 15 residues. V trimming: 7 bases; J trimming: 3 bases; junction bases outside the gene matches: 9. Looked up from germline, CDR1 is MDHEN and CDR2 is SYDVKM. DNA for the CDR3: TGTGCCAGCATTTCCCTGACAGGGGGGGACTATGGCTACACCTTC. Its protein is CASISLTGGDYGYTF.

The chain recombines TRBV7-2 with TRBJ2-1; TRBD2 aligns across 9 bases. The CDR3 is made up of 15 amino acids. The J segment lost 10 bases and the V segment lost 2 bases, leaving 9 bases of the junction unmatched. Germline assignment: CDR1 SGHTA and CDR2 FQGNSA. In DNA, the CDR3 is TGTGCCAGCAGCTTAAACGCGGGAGGGGCGCTCGAGCAGTTCTTC. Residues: CASSLNAGGALEQFF.

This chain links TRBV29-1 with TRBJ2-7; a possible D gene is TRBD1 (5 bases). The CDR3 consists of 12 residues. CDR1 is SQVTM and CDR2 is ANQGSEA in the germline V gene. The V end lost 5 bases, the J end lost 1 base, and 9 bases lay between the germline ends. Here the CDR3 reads CSVSQGSYEQYF. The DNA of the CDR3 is TGCAGCGTTTCCCAGGGATCCTACGAGCAGTACTTC.

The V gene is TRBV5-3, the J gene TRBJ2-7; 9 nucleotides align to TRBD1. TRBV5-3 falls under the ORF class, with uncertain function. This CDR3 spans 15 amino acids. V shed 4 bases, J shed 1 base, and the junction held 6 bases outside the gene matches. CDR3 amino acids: CARSPVGTGSYEQYF. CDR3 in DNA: TGTGCCAGAAGCCCGGTCGGGACAGGGTCCTACGAGCAGTACTTC.